A few counts support the clone carrying this TCR beta chain. The data belong to a study of identical twins. The ends were cut back, 5 bases at V and 1 base at J, with 10 bases in the middle. There are 13 residues in the CDR3. The germline V gene has CDR1 DFQATT and CDR2 SNEGSKA (reference sequence). With template switching, a universal primer site was added, and the cDNA carried unique molecular identifiers. Using its own MiXCR run on the 5' RACE reads, TCRdb lists one record per CDR3 protein. In the table there are 520,000 or so distinct CDR3 sequences, roughly a fifth of which are singletons. The same data also went into a second study, on T cells expressing NK-cell markers. As that study records: The sequencing cohort of eight donors included seven HCMV-seropositive individuals and one seronegative individual.

Sequencing was carried out using CD4+ T cells sorted from blood. This TCR derives from a woman aged 18 to 35 in good health. The rearrangement uses TRBV20-1 and TRBJ2-3; no firm D call. CDR3 in DNA: TGCAGTGCTCCTGTAGTTGGCACAGATACGCAGTATTTT. Its translation is CSAPVVGTDTQYF.